In this sample, the clone carrying this T cell receptor (beta chain) turned up once. The study ran its PCR with 60 Vbeta and 13 Jbeta primers. Sequencing used immunoSEQ multiplex PCR; TCRdb keeps in-frame clones, though not all of them. The sample lists about 82,000 clones, just over 70% occurring once. This specimen comes from a study of cytomegalovirus exposure and HLA in healthy donors. This CDR3 has 15 amino acids. Germline assignment: CDR1 MNHEY and CDR2 SVGAGI. The V segment lost 6 bases and the J segment 5 bases; nucleotides outside the gene matches: 12. The genes are TRBV6-5 and TRBJ2-5; the match to TRBD2 covers 7 bases. Sequenced input: PBMCs. The source of this sequence is a man between 60 and 70 years old in good health and CMV-seronegative. CDR3 protein: CASSHQLEGGETQYF. For the CDR3, the DNA is TGTGCCAGCAGCCACCAACTAGAGGGAGGGGAGACCCAGTACTTC.